Shown below are 11 T cell receptor beta chains from a single sample sequenced in a study of PD-L1 blockade in urothelial cancer. The assay was immunoSEQ multiplex PCR, and TCRdb's table has in-frame clones only and misses some. The sample lists about 52,000 clones; more than 80% were seen once. Time point in this sample: pretreatment peripheral blood. Sequencing was performed on PBMCs, taken around atezolizumab (anti-PD-L1) treatment. The receptor set was obtained from a man aged 50-60 years with urothelial cancer.

The gene calls are TRBV4-1 and TRBJ2-1; 8 positions match TRBD2. CDR1 is MGHRA, CDR2 YSYEKL, per germline. V was pared by 3 bases and J by 4 bases, with 8 bases of the junction left unmatched. This CDR3 is built from 16 residues. CDR3 coding DNA: TGCGCCAGCAGCCAGAGTACGCGGGGGGCTTACAATGAGCAGTTCTTC. Residues: CASSQSTRGAYNEQFF.

The rearrangement links TRBV12-5 to TRBJ1-5; D unclear. Germline V gene lookup returns CDR1 LGHNT and CDR2 FRNRAP. V was shortened by 1 base and J by 4 bases, with 11 bases between the two germline ends. The CDR3 consists of 15 residues. CDR3 DNA: TGTGCTAGTGGTTTGGAGGAGGCAATAAATCAGCCCCAGCATTTT. Its protein product is CASGLEEAINQPQHF.

V is TRBV6-5 and J is TRBJ1-1, with TRBD1 as a possible D gene (6 bases). The CDR3 spans 14 residues. With 5 bases removed from V and 6 bases from J, the gap between germline ends came to 16 bases. The germline V gene encodes CDR1 MNHEY and CDR2 SVGAGI. Here the CDR3 reads CASSTRQARPEAFF. In nucleotides, the CDR3 is TGTGCCAGCAGTACCCGACAGGCTAGGCCTGAAGCTTTCTTT.

The V and J genes are TRBV5-1 and TRBJ2-1; D unclear. The germline V and J ends were trimmed by 0 bases and 5 bases, with 6 bases remaining between them. This CDR3 has 13 residues. Germline V CDR1 and CDR2: SGHRS, YFSETQ. The CDR3 sequence: CASSLVANNEQFF. DNA of the CDR3: TGCGCCAGCAGCTTGGTGGCCAACAATGAGCAGTTCTTC.

The chain employs TRBV7-3 and TRBJ2-1, with 8 bases matching TRBD2. The CDR3 covers 15 residues. Germline V lookup: CDR1 SGHTA, CDR2 FQGTGA. The junction had 7 bases not matched to a gene; V was cut back by 5 bases and J by 4 bases. Here the CDR3 DNA reads TGTGCCAGCAGCCCTGGGCGCGGGGGGTACAATGAGCAGTTCTTC. Its protein product is CASSPGRGGYNEQFF.

The chain joins TRBV5-1 to TRBJ2-1, with D possibly being TRBD2 (7 bases). This CDR3 comprises 14 residues. The germline CDR1 and CDR2 sequences are SGHRS and YFSETQ. Between the trimmed V and J ends, which lost 1 base and 9 bases, there was a span of 14 bases. The CDR3 loop reads CASSLIGGGGEQFF. CDR3 DNA sequence: TGCGCCAGCAGCTTGATCGGAGGGGGGGGTGAGCAGTTCTTC.

The chain has TRBV11-3 and TRBJ2-2; 7 positions match TRBD2. The junction had 8 bases not matched to a gene; V was cut back by 5 bases and J by 8 bases. The CDR3 covers 14 residues. Germline CDR1 reads SGHNT; CDR2 reads YENEEA. This CDR3 reads CASSPGWGGGELFF. The CDR3 nucleotides read TGTGCCAGCAGCCCAGGCTGGGGGGGAGGGGAGCTGTTTTTT.

The V and J genes are TRBV5-6 and TRBJ1-5, with a possible D match to TRBD1 (5 bases). The length of the CDR3 is 14 residues. From germline, CDR1 is SGHDT and CDR2 YYEEEE. Trimming took 0 bases from V and 9 from J, leaving 13 bases between them. CDR3: CASSLGPGVRPQHF. In nucleotides, the CDR3 is TGTGCCAGCAGCTTGGGACCGGGGGTCCGGCCCCAGCATTTT.

This chain links TRBV15 with TRBJ2-2, with 8 positions matching TRBD2. The V and J ends lost 4 bases and 4 bases, in that order; junction bases with no gene match: 11. CDR3 length: 17 residues. Germline loops: CDR1 LNHNV, CDR2 YYDKDF (reference sequence). The CDR3, as DNA: TGTGCCACCAGCACACGGGCAGCGGGAGTCCTCACCGGGGAGCTGTTTTTT. Protein product: CATSTRAAGVLTGELFF.

V and J are TRBV5-1 and TRBJ1-2, with D possibly being TRBD1 (5 bases). The ends were cut back, 4 bases at V and 5 bases at J, with 18 bases in the middle. This CDR3 is built from 15 residues. CDR1 SGHRS and CDR2 YFSETQ come from the germline V gene. The CDR3 is CASSPDQGWLYGYTF. Written as DNA, the CDR3 is TGCGCCAGCAGCCCCGACCAGGGATGGTTGTATGGCTACACCTTC.

The V gene is TRBV14, the J gene TRBJ1-1, with D hard to call. From germline, CDR1 is SGHDN and CDR2 FVKESK. V was trimmed by 0 bases and J by 5 bases, leaving 13 bases between them. The CDR3 has 15 amino acids. The CDR3 spells CASSQDPSGWTEAFF. The CDR3 coding sequence is TGTGCCAGCAGCCAAGATCCCTCAGGCTGGACTGAAGCTTTCTTT.